This T cell receptor (beta chain) appears in the sequencing data of a study of neurological immune-mediated disorders. Notes on the study in general: Patients with HTLV-1-associated myelopathy showed the most TCR clonal expansion. Those with multiple sclerosis showed the least, falling below healthy controls.

Germline CDR1 is SGDLS and CDR2 is YYNGEE. After removal of 3 bases from V and 3 bases from J, the junction contained 5 bases not matched to a gene. This CDR3 has 14 amino acids. TCRdb used MiXCR to reprocess the 5' RACE reads, holding one entry per CDR3 protein. Altogether around 29,000 distinct CDR3 sequences are present, approximately 5.3% being singletons, with the ten largest covering over 2%. There are many counts of this clonotype. What it recognizes is unknown. The TCR originated in a woman aged 45-60 years in good health. Sequencing input: CD4+ T cells from blood. The genes are TRBV9 and TRBJ2-7; 8 bases agree with TRBD2. The CDR3 protein is CASSAGRGSYEQYF. The DNA of the CDR3 is TGTGCCAGCAGCGCCGGGAGGGGCAGCTACGAGCAGTACTTC.